These T cell receptor beta chains were read from a single sample in a study of CD8 T cells in Susac syndrome. From the immunoSEQ multiplex PCR reads, TCRdb called clonotypes with MiXCR, one entry per CDR3 protein. The sample includes more than 100,000 distinct CDR3 sequences, 85% to 95% of them seen just once. Source material: CD8+ T cells from PBMCs. All receptors come from a human donor with Susac syndrome. Both conserved end residues are part of each CDR3. A D gene is named only where the DNA matches it firmly. Size is omitted from some rows. Given values are once, few, many or a class for expanded clones.

j_call v_call clone_size d_call cdr3_nt cdr3_aa
TRBJ2-7 TRBV29-1 - TRBD2 TGCAGCGTTGAAGGACTAGCGGGGAATTCCTACGAGCAGTACTTC CSVEGLAGNSYEQYF
TRBJ1-6 TRBV9 once - TGTGCCAGCAGCGGGCAGGGGAACGCTTCACCCCTCCACTTT CASSGQGNASPLHF
TRBJ1-2 TRBV6-5 - - TGTGCCAGCAGCCCCACAGAATTACATGGCTACACCTTC CASSPTELHGYTF
TRBJ1-4 TRBV9 - TRBD1 TGTGCCAGCAGCAGGGACAGCCAAAAACTGTTTTTT CASSRDSQKLFF
TRBJ2-3 TRBV12-3/TRBV12-4 - - TGTGCCAGCAATGGAGGTGTTGGCACAGATACGCAGTATTTT CASNGGVGTDTQYF
TRBJ2-2 TRBV4-1 - - TGCGCCAGCAGCCAAGCTGACCCTTGGGAGCGGGAGCTGTTTTTT CASSQADPWERELFF
TRBJ2-2 TRBV7-9 - - TGTGCCAGCAGCCCGGTTTCCACCGGGGAGCTGTTTTTT CASSPVSTGELFF
TRBJ2-2 TRBV9 - - TGTGCCAGCAGCATAACATCCACCGGGGAGCTGTTTTTT CASSITSTGELFF
TRBJ2-3 TRBV4-1 - TRBD2 TGCGCCAGCAGCCAAGAAGCGGGGAAAGATACGCAGTATTTT CASSQEAGKDTQYF
TRBJ1-1 TRBV29-1 - - TGCAGCGCCGCAAGTCGGGGCACTGAAGCTTTCTTT CSAASRGTEAFF
TRBJ2-1 TRBV14 - - TGTGCCAGCAGCCATTCCGGGGCTGAGCAGTTCTTC CASSHSGAEQFF
TRBJ1-6 TRBV6-5 - - TGTGCCATCGGGCCAGGAGGCAATTCACCCCTCCACTTT CAIGPGGNSPLHF
TRBJ2-1 TRBV19 - - TGTGCCAGTAGTATATCCCTGGGAGGCTATGAGCAGTTCTTC CASSISLGGYEQFF
TRBJ2-1 TRBV5-1 once TRBD1 TGCGCCAGCCGGGGACAGGGTGTCAATGAGCAGTTCTTC CASRGQGVNEQFF
TRBJ2-1 TRBV3-1 - TRBD2 TGTGCCAGCAGCCTTCAGCGGTCTAGCGGGGGGCCTACCTACAATGAGCAGTTCTTC CASSLQRSSGGPTYNEQFF
TRBJ1-1 TRBV9 - TRBD1 TGTGCCAGCAGCTTTCGGGACAGGGGGAACACTGAAGCTTTCTTT CASSFRDRGNTEAFF
TRBJ1-2 TRBV19 - - TGTGCCAGTAGTCGGACTTCCCTCCACAGGGAGAACTATGGCTACACCTTC CASSRTSLHRENYGYTF